The sequence of this T cell receptor (beta chain) was determined in a study of CD8+ T cells in alopecia areata. Study overall: Dosing spanned 6 to 18 months on tofacitinib, then 6 months off drug. Study-level results: Researchers say the link of baseline CD8+ expansion to response remains uncertain, with one nonresponder. Scalp clonality and expanded CD8+ clones among the top 100 fell significantly with tofacitinib. Relative to normal scalp, lesional scalp, especially alopecia totalis/universalis, showed higher clonality.

This CDR3 is built from 12 residues. CDR1 and CDR2 (germline): PRHDT, FYEKMQ (reference sequence). V was clipped by 3 bases and J by 4 bases, with 5 bases between them. Extraction and reverse transcription of RNA yielded cDNA as the sequencing template. Profiling relied on immunoSEQ multiplex PCR, and the TCRdb table lists in-frame clones only, not all of them. The repertoire holds around 120,000 clones, with roughly 63% as singletons. Treatment described: oral pan-JAK inhibitor, 5-10 mg twice daily. With respect to this clone: Its target is unknown.

The sequence derives from a human donor with alopecia areata. The sample was CD8+ T cells sorted from blood, taken at week 4, from a patient treated with tofacitinib. The chain is built from TRBV13 and TRBJ2-3; D not resolved. CDR3 sequence reads: CASSFVSDTQYF. The CDR3 DNA follows: TGTGCCAGCAGCTTCGTATCAGATACGCAGTATTTT. Combining the CDR3 with reference TRBV13 and TRBJ2-3 gives the whole variable domain AAGVIQSPRHLIKEKRETATLKCYPIPRHDTVYWYQQGPGQDPQFLISFYEKMQSDKGSIPDRFSAQQFSDYHSELNMSSLELGDSALYFCASSFVSDTQYFGPGTRLTVL.